This T cell receptor (beta chain) stems from a study of shared clonotypes between healthy human individuals. Overall study findings and caveats: Compared with clonotypes that all four donors shared, non-shared clonotypes had lower generation probabilities.

Repertoires were generated with immunoSEQ multiplex PCR, while TCRdb's copy carries only in-frame clones and drops some. The data contain some 2,100,000 clones, about 94% of them seen just once; the ten biggest clones take up roughly 0.13%. Germline V gives CDR1 MNHNS, CDR2 SASEGT. The CDR3 totals 15 residues. With V trimmed by 6 bases and J by 4 bases, 7 bases remained unmatched. This clone is a singleton in its sample. Its antigen is unidentified. Sequencing input: naive CD4+ T cells sorted from blood. The subset denotes: CD45RA+ positively selected. The TCR was taken from a man between 18 and 29 years old in good health. This rearrangement joins TRBV6-1 to TRBJ1-3; 9 bases align to TRBD1. The CDR3 DNA sequence: TGTGCCAGCAGGGGGACAGGGTCAGGGGGAAACACCATATATTTT. Protein: CASRGTGSGGNTIYF.